The 24 T cell receptor beta chains in this list originate from one sample, sequenced in a study of blood T cell repertoires in COVID-19. TCRdb keeps only in-frame clones here, not all; method: immunoSEQ multiplex PCR. The data show 60,000 or so clones, under 85% seen once. Sequenced sample: peripheral blood. These receptors came from a woman aged 80 or older with acute or convalescent COVID-19.

The genes are TRBV19 and TRBJ2-3; 12 nucleotides agree with TRBD2. The CDR3 is 15 amino acids. The germline CDR1 and CDR2 sequences are LNHDA and SQIVND (reference sequence). V dropped 6 bases and J dropped 9; count of bases not matched to a gene: 10. The CDR3: CASSTLAGGANTQYF. The CDR3 coding sequence is TGTGCCAGTAGCACCCTAGCGGGAGGGGCCAACACGCAGTATTTT.

V and J are TRBV19 and TRBJ2-6; unclear D gene. The CDR3 sequence is 15 residues long. Germline CDR1 reads LNHDA; CDR2 reads SQIVND (reference sequence). Trimming cost V 3 bases and J 1 base, with 7 bases left between them. DNA of the CDR3: TGTGCCAGTAGTATGGCGGTATCTGGGGCCAACGTCCTGACTTTC. Amino acids: CASSMAVSGANVLTF.

This clone came up once. V is TRBV28 and J is TRBJ1-5, with D unclear. Germline V gives CDR1 MDHEN, CDR2 SYDVKM. This CDR3 has 12 amino acids. The CDR3 region is CATSPGFQPQHF. The CDR3 DNA sequence: TGTGCAACCAGTCCAGGTTTTCAGCCCCAGCATTTT.

The V gene is TRBV15, the J gene TRBJ2-5; the D gene is possibly TRBD1 (5 bases). The CDR3 runs 14 residues. From germline, CDR1 is LNHNV and CDR2 YYDKDF (reference sequence). V was pared by 5 bases and J by 4 bases, with 14 bases between. CDR3 amino acids: CATSSRTMRETQYF. The CDR3 bases are TGTGCCACCAGCTCTCGGACAATGAGAGAGACCCAGTACTTC.

The chain uses TRBV9 and TRBJ2-7, with a possible D match to TRBD2 (5 bases). V was clipped by 4 bases and J by 0 bases, with 11 bases between them. The germline gives CDR1 SGDLS, CDR2 YYNGEE. This CDR3 contains 14 residues. The DNA of the CDR3 is TGTGCCAGCAGCACCGAGCGGAGCTCCTACGAGCAGTACTTC. This sequence encodes CASSTERSSYEQYF. Full variable domain (rest looked up from reference TRBV9 and TRBJ2-7): DSGVTQTPKHLITATGQRVTLRCSPRSGDLSVYWYQQSLDQGLQFLIQYYNGEERAKGNILERFSAQQFPDLHSELNLSSLELGDSALYFCASSTERSSYEQYFGPGTRLTVT.

V and J are TRBV6-5 and TRBJ2-1; no definite D call. The CDR3 covers 13 residues. The V end was cut by 5 bases, the J end by 9 bases, with 14 bases between. Germline V gene lookup returns CDR1 MNHEY and CDR2 SVGAGI. The CDR3 region has the DNA TGTGCCAGCAGTCCTTCCCCTTCCGGTGAGCAGTTCTTC. Translation gives CASSPSPSGEQFF.

The chain links TRBV3-1 (or the pseudogene TRBV3-2) to TRBJ2-5; TRBD1 matches 9 bases. V was clipped by 2 bases and J by 2 bases; unmatched bases: 9. The CDR3 extends over 17 amino acids. CDR1 and CDR2 (germline): LGHDT, YNNKEL (reference sequence). CDR3 sequence: CASSQRPGQGQQETQYF. The CDR3 DNA follows: TGTGCCAGCAGCCAACGGCCTGGACAGGGGCAACAAGAGACCCAGTACTTC.

This sequence joins TRBV9 and TRBJ2-1, with D uncertain. Deletions cut 0 bases from V and 1 base from J, with 11 bases between. Germline CDR1 reads SGDLS; CDR2 reads YYNGEE. The CDR3 has 16 residues. The CDR3 spells CASSVGGLESYNEQFF. DNA for the CDR3: TGTGCCAGCAGCGTAGGTGGGTTGGAGTCCTACAATGAGCAGTTCTTC.

V and J are TRBV5-4 and TRBJ2-7, with a weak D call TRBD1 (6 bases). V was cut by 4 bases and J by 1 base, with 12 bases left in between. CDR1 is SGHNT, CDR2 YYREEE, per germline (reference sequence). This CDR3 has 14 amino acids. The CDR3 bases are TGTGCCAGCAGCCCAAATACAGGGTCCTACGAGCAGTACTTC. Translated: CASSPNTGSYEQYF.

This chain joins TRBV24-1 and TRBJ2-7; 7 bases line up with TRBD1. The CDR3 is made up of 15 amino acids. The junction had 4 bases not matched to a gene; V was cut back by 3 bases and J by 0 bases. Looked up from germline, CDR1 is KGHDR and CDR2 is SFDVKD. The chain's CDR3 is CATSDTGQLSYEQYF. CDR3 nucleotides: TGTGCCACCAGTGATACGGGACAGCTCTCCTACGAGCAGTACTTC.

V and J are TRBV4-1 and TRBJ2-3; D ambiguous. Trimming left V 6 bases short and J 8 bases short, with 9 bases between. The CDR3 totals 11 residues. Looked up from germline, CDR1 is MGHRA and CDR2 is YSYEKL. The CDR3 coding sequence is TGCGCCAGCAGTTCAGTTCGTACGCAGTATTTT. It is translated as CASSSVRTQYF.

The chain recombines TRBV9 with TRBJ1-5; 7 bases map to TRBD1. V lost 0 bases and J lost 3; bases outside the gene matches: 6. The germline CDR1 and CDR2 sequences are SGDLS and YYNGEE. The CDR3 totals 16 residues. The CDR3 bases are TGTGCCAGCAGCGTAGGACAGGGTATCGACAATCAGCCCCAGCATTTT. Translated, it gives CASSVGQGIDNQPQHF.

The J gene is TRBJ2-7, the V gene TRBV6-6, with 7 positions matching TRBD1. The junction had 13 bases not matched to a gene; V was cut back by 6 bases and J by 8 bases. CDR1 is MNHNY, CDR2 SVGAGI, per germline (reference sequence). This CDR3 has 14 amino acids. The CDR3 nucleotides read TGTGCCAGCAGCTCCGGGACAGCATCTCGTCAGCAGTACTTC. Its translation is CASSSGTASRQQYF.

This clone appeared a few times. A read error may produce the germline difference seen at one junction end. The chain uses TRBV7-8 and TRBJ2-7; 8 nucleotides line up with TRBD1. Germline assignment: CDR1 SGHVS and CDR2 FQNEAQ. CDR3 length: 13 amino acids. This chain's CDR3 is CASSRNQDGTGIF. CDR3 sequence (DNA): TGTGCCAGCAGCCGAAATCAAGACGGGACAGGCATCTTC. Variable domain in full (rest from reference TRBV7-8 and TRBJ2-7): GAGVSQSPRYKVAKRGQDVALRCDPISGHVSLFWYQQALGQGPEFLTYFQNEAQLDKSGLPSDRFFAERPEGSVSTLKIQRTQQEDSAVYLCASSRNQDGTGIFGPGTRLTVT.

The chain links TRBV4-1 to TRBJ2-1; TRBD2 is a possible D gene (5 bases). The CDR3 extends over 15 amino acids. CDR1 is MGHRA and CDR2 is YSYEKL in the germline V gene. Deletions cut 3 bases from V and 7 bases from J, with 16 bases between. The CDR3: CASSQGLARSNEQFF. The CDR3 DNA reads TGCGCCAGCAGCCAGGGGTTAGCGCGATCGAATGAGCAGTTCTTC.

V and J are TRBV6-5 and TRBJ1-6, with D possibly matching TRBD1 (5 bases). The germline V and J ends were trimmed by 2 bases and 9 bases, with 5 bases remaining between them. The CDR3 contains 12 residues. Germline V gene lookup returns CDR1 MNHEY and CDR2 SVGAGI. DNA of the CDR3: TGTGCCAGCAGTTACAGGGGTTCACCCCTCCACTTT. Protein sequence: CASSYRGSPLHF.

The DNA of the CDR3 is TGTGCCAGCGTAACACAGGGGTACACTGAAGCTTTCTTT. Its translation is CASVTQGYTEAFF. The chain recombines TRBV11-2 with TRBJ1-1; 7 positions match TRBD1. Germline V lookup: CDR1 SGHAT, CDR2 FQNNGV. V lost 8 bases, J lost 3 bases, and 6 bases stayed unmatched. The CDR3 contains 13 residues.

The chain couples TRBV19 to TRBJ1-1, with 7 bases lining up with TRBD1. The J segment lost 0 bases and the V segment lost 4 bases, leaving 2 bases of the junction unmatched. This CDR3 comprises 14 residues. Germline CDR1 and CDR2: LNHDA and SQIVND (reference sequence). The CDR3 DNA sequence: TGTGCCAGTAGTAGGGGACAGATGAACACTGAAGCTTTCTTT. Translated: CASSRGQMNTEAFF.

This rearrangement joins TRBV9 to TRBJ2-3, with a tentative D call TRBD2 (6 bases). Germline V CDR1 and CDR2: SGDLS, YYNGEE. V was shortened by 4 bases and J by 7 bases, with 19 bases between the two germline ends. This CDR3 has 15 residues. Written as DNA, the CDR3 is TGTGCCAGCAGCCCTCGCTCGGCGGGGTCGCATACGCAGTATTTT. Protein product: CASSPRSAGSHTQYF.

The rearrangement uses TRBV6-1 and TRBJ2-1; a weak D match, TRBD1 (6 bases). Germline V gives CDR1 MNHNS, CDR2 SASEGT. The CDR3 extends over 12 amino acids. V lost 1 base and J lost 15, with 13 bases in between. For the CDR3, the DNA is TGTGCCAGCAGTGAAGTGGTGGGCAGGGGGTTCTTC. It translates to CASSEVVGRGFF.

This clone appeared a few times. The chain links TRBV7-2 to TRBJ2-7, with D perhaps TRBD1 (6 bases). This CDR3 spans 14 amino acids. The germline CDR1 and CDR2 sequences are SGHTA and FQGNSA. The ends were cut back, 3 bases at V and 5 bases at J, with 14 bases in the middle. The CDR3 loop is CASSLDRSRDEQYF. The DNA of the CDR3 is TGTGCCAGCAGCTTGGACAGATCCCGCGACGAGCAGTACTTC.

The DNA of the CDR3 is TGTGCCAGCAGCCGTGGGACAGGGAACGAAAAACTGTTTTTT. Encoded protein: CASSRGTGNEKLFF. This chain joins TRBV6-5 and TRBJ1-4; 9 bases fit TRBD1. V gave up 6 bases and J gave up 8 bases; unmatched junction bases: 7. The CDR3 extends over 14 amino acids. Germline CDR1 and CDR2: MNHEY and SVGAGI.

V and J are TRBV27 and TRBJ2-1; no clear D gene. Trimming took 2 bases from V and 0 from J, leaving 8 bases between them. The CDR3 totals 15 residues. Germline CDR1 and CDR2: MNHEY and SMNVEV (reference sequence). The CDR3 here is CASSLHESSYNEQFF. In nucleotides, the CDR3 is TGTGCCAGCAGTTTACACGAGAGCTCCTACAATGAGCAGTTCTTC.

This chain uses TRBV11-3 with TRBJ2-3; possible D gene TRBD1, 6 bases. The CDR3 is 14 residues long. The germline V gene has CDR1 SGHNT and CDR2 YENEEA. Trimming left V 5 bases short and J 3 bases short, with 12 bases between. The CDR3 bases are TGTGCCAGCAGCCGAGGACAGAGAACAGATACGCAGTATTTT. Amino acid sequence: CASSRGQRTDTQYF.